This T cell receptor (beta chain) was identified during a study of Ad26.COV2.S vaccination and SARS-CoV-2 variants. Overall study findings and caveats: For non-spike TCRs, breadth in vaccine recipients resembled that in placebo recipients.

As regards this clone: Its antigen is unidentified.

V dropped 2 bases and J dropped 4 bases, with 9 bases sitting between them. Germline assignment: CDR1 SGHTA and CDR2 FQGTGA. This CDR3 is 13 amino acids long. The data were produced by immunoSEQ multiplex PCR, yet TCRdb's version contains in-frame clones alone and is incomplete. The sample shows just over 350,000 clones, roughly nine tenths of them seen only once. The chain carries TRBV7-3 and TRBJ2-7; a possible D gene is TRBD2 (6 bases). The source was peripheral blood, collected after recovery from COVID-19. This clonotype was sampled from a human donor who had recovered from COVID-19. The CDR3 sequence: CASSLQGGYEQYF. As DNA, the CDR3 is TGTGCCAGCAGCTTACAGGGAGGATACGAGCAGTACTTC.